These T cell receptor beta chains were read from a single sample in a study of blood T cell repertoires in COVID-19. Assay: immunoSEQ multiplex PCR; the TCRdb copy retains only in-frame clones and omits some. The table shows nearly 350,000 clones, with approximately 82% occurring only once. Sequenced: peripheral blood. These receptors all come from a man under 40 with active or convalescent COVID-19. CDR3s include the opening cysteine and the closing phenylalanine or tryptophan. D genes are given only for firm matches. Clone sizes are given selectively: once, few, many, or a class where the clone is expanded.

>-|TRBJ1-3|TRBV4-2|-
CASSQDRGLFSGNTIYF
TGTGCCAGCAGCCAAGATAGAGGACTTTTCTCTGGAAACACCATATATTTT
>-|TRBJ1-6|TRBV19|-
CASSVQGLGNSPLHF
TGTGCCAGTAGTGTGCAGGGATTGGGGAATTCACCCCTCCACTTT
>-|TRBJ1-1|TRBV4-3|-
CASSQDRGIPDPNTEAFF
TGCGCCAGCAGCCAAGACAGGGGCATCCCAGACCCGAACACTGAAGCTTTCTTT
>-|TRBJ1-5|TRBV7-8|-
CASSLEVVLNQPQHF
TGTGCCAGCAGCTTAGAAGTAGTGCTCAATCAGCCCCAGCATTTT
>-|TRBJ1-2|TRBV29-1|-
CSVEDQYYGYTF
TGCAGCGTTGAAGATCAATACTATGGCTACACCTTC
>-|TRBJ1-5|TRBV30|TRBD1
CAWSERQGAGPQHF
TGTGCCTGGAGCGAGAGACAGGGCGCCGGGCCCCAGCATTTT
>-|TRBJ1-2|TRBV30|-
CAWRANKGEGYGYTF
TGTGCCTGGAGAGCCAACAAGGGGGAGGGCTATGGCTACACCTTC
>once|TRBJ2-3|TRBV4-3|TRBD2
CASSQTSGGARDTQYF
TGCGCCAGCAGCCAAACTAGCGGGGGGGCGAGAGATACGCAGTATTTT
>-|TRBJ1-4|TRBV4-1|-
CASSQDEGPRGGLFF
TGCGCCAGCAGCCAAGATGAGGGCCCCCGAGGGGGACTGTTTTTT
>-|TRBJ1-4|TRBV9|-
CASSVAPTNEKLFF
TGTGCCAGCAGCGTAGCCCCTACTAATGAAAAACTGTTTTTT
>-|TRBJ1-1|TRBV4-1|TRBD1
CASARTGLTNTEAFF
TGCGCCAGCGCTAGGACAGGACTGACGAACACTGAAGCTTTCTTT
>once|TRBJ1-3|TRBV19|TRBD1
CASSIRGTANSGNTIYF
TGTGCCAGTAGTATAAGAGGGACAGCTAACTCTGGAAACACCATATATTTT